The clone carrying this TCR beta chain was seen ten or more times. The data were obtained in a study of human T cells and chemical hapten exposure. Study-level information: Patients, predominantly female, presented with alopecia areata, totalis or universalis.

Time point given: patch test 3, about 24 weeks after DPC sensitization. Treatment described: therapeutic diphenylcyclopropenone sensitization with weekly scalp DPC. The study extracted total RNA from unfractionated whole blood. Each CDR3 protein is one row after TCRdb ran MiXCR on the RACE reads. The profile shows tens of thousands of distinct CDR3 sequences, over 7.5% of them singletons. The source is a middle-aged man with alopecia areata. Some clones in this sample may be carry-over from other donors' samples. The sequencing used whole blood, collected in connection with sensitization to the hapten diphenylcyclopropenone (DPC).

The DNA for the CDR3 is TGTGCCAGCAGCCCACACGGACGGAGACCCTTGGGAGGCTACACCTTC. This sequence encodes CASSPHGRRPLGGYTF. The chain employs TRBV7-2 and TRBJ1-2; D is ambiguous. Germline V CDR1 and CDR2: SGHTA, FQGNSA. V lost 5 bases, J lost 8 bases, and 24 bases lay in between. The CDR3 has 16 residues.